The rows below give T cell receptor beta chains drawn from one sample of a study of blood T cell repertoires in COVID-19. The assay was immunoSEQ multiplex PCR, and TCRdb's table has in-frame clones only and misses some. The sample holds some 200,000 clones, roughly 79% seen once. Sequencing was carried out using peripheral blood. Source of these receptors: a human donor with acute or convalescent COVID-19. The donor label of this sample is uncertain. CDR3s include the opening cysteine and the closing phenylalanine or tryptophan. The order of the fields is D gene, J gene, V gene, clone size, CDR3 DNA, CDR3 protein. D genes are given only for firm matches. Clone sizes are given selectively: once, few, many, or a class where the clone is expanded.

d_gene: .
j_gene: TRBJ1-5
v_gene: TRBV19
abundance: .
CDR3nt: TGTGCCAGTAGTAGGCAGGGTGGCAATCAGCCCCAGCATTTT
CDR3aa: CASSRQGGNQPQHF

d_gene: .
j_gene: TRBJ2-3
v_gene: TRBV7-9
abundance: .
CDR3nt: TGTGCCAGCAGCTCAGGGGTACTCACAGATACGCAGTATTTT
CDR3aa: CASSSGVLTDTQYF

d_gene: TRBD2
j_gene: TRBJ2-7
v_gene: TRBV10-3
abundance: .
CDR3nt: TGTGCCAGCTCCACTAGCGGCCCCTCCTACGAGCAGTACTTC
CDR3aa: CASSTSGPSYEQYF

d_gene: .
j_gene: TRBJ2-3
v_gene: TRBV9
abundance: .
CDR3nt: TGTGCCAGCAGCTTGAGTAACACAGATACGCAGTATTTT
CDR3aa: CASSLSNTDTQYF

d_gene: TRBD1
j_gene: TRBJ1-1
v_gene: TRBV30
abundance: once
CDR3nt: TGTGCCTGGAGTGGGGACAGGGTGGCTGAAGCTTTCTTT
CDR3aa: CAWSGDRVAEAFF

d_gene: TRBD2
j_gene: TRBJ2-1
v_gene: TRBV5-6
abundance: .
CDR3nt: TGTGCCAGCAGCGCCCGGGACTATGGACTGAGCTCCTACAATGAGCAGTTCTTC
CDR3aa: CASSARDYGLSSYNEQFF

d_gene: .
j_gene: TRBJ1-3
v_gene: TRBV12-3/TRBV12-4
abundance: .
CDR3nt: TGTGCCAGCAGTTTTAGAGGGGGAAACACCATATATTTT
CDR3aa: CASSFRGGNTIYF

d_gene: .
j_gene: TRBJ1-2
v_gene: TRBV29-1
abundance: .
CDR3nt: TGCAGCGTTGAAGACACCCGAGGGGGGGCTTCGCTTGGGGGCTACACCTTC
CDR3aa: CSVEDTRGGASLGGYTF

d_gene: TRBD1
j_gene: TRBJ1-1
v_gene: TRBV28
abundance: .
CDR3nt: TGTGCCAGCAGTTTATGGGCAGGGGGCACTGAAGCTTTCTTT
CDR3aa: CASSLWAGGTEAFF

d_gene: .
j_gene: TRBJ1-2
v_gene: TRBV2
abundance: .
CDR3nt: TGTGCCAGCTTTAAACGAGGAGAGAACTATGGCTACACCTTC
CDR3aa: CASFKRGENYGYTF

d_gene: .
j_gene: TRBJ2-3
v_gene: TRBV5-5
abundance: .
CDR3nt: TGTGCCAGCAGCTTTCTAAGAGCTAACACAGATACGCAGTATTTT
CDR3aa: CASSFLRANTDTQYF

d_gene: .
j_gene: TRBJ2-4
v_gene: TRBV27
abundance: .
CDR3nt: TGTGCCAGCGGAGAGGGGCCGGGAGATAGTGTGAGAAACATTCAGTACTTC
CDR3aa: CASGEGPGDSVRNIQYF

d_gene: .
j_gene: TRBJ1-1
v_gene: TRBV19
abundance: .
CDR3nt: TGTGCCAGTAGTATTACGGGGGAAGTGACTGAAGCTTTCTTT
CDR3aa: CASSITGEVTEAFF

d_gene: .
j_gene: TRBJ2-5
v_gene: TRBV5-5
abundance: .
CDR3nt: TGTGCCAGCAGTTCTACCGGGAACCAAGAGACCCAGTACTTC
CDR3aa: CASSSTGNQETQYF